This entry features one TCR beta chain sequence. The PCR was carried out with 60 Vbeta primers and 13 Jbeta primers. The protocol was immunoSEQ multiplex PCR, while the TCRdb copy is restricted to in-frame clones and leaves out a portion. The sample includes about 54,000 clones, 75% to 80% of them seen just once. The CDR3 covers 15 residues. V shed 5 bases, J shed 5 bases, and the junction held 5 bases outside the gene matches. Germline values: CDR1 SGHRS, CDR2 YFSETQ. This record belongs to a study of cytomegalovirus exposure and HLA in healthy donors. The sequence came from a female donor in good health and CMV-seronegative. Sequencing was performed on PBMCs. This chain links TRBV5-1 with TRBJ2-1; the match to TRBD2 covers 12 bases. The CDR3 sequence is CASRWTSGVDNEQFF. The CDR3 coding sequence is TGCGCCAGCAGGTGGACTAGCGGGGTGGACAATGAGCAGTTCTTC.